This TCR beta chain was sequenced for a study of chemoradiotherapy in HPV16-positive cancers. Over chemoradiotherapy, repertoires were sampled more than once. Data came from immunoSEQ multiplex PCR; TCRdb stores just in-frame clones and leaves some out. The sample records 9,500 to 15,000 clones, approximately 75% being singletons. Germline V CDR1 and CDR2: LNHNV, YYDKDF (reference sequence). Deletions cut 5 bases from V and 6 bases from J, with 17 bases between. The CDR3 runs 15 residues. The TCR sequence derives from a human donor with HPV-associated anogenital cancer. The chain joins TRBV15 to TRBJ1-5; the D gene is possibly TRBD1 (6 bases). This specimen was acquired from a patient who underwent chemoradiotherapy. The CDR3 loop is CATSSTGIAGQPQHF. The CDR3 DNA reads TGTGCCACCAGCTCTACAGGGATAGCAGGTCAGCCCCAGCATTTT. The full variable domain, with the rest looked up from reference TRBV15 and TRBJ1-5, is DAMVIQNPRYQVTQFGKPVTLSCSQTLNHNVMYWYQQKSSQAPKLLFHYYDKDFNNEADTPDNFQSRRPNTSFCFLDIRSPGLGDTAMYLCATSSTGIAGQPQHFGDGTRLSIL.